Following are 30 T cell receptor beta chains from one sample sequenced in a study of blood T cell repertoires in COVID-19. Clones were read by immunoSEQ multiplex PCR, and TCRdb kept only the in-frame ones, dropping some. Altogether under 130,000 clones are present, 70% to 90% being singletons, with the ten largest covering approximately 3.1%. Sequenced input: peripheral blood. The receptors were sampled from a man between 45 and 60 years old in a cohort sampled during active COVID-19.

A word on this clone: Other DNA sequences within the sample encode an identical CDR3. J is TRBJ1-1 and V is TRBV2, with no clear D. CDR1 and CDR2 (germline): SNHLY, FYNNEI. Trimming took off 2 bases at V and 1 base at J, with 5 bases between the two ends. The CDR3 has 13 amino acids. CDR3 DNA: TGTGCCAGCAGTGAACGGGGGAACACTGAAGCTTTCTTT. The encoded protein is CASSERGNTEAFF.

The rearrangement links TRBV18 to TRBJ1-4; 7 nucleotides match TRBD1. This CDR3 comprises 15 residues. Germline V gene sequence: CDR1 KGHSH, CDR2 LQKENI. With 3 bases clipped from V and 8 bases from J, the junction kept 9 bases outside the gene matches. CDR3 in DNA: TGTGCCAGCTCACCCGGACAGGCCCGAGGGGAAAAACTGTTTTTT. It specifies CASSPGQARGEKLFF.

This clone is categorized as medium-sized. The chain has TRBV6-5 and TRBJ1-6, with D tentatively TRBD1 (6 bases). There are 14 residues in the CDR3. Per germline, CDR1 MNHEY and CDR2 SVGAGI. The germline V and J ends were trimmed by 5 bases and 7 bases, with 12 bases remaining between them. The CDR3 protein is CASSRQEFNSPLHF. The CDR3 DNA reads TGTGCCAGCAGTCGACAGGAATTCAATTCACCCCTCCACTTT.

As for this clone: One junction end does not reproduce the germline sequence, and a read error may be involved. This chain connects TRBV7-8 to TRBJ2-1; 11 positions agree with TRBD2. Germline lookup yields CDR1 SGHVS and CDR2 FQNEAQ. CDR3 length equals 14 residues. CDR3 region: CASSVAGGLTEQFF. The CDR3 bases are TGTGCCAGCAGCGTAGCGGGGGGGCTCACTGAGCAGTTCTTC. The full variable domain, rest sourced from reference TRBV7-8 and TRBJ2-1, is GAGVSQSPRYKVAKRGQDVALRCDPISGHVSLFWYQQALGQGPEFLTYFQNEAQLDKSGLPSDRFFAERPEGSVSTLKIQRTQQEDSAVYLCASSVAGGLTEQFFGPGTRLTVL.

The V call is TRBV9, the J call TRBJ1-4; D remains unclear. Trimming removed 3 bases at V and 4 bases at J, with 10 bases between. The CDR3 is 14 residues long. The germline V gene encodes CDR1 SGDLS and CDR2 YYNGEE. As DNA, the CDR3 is TGTGCCAGCAGCGCACAATCAAGTAATGAAAAACTGTTTTTT. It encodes CASSAQSSNEKLFF. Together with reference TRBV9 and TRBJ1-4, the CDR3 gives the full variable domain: DSGVTQTPKHLITATGQRVTLRCSPRSGDLSVYWYQQSLDQGLQFLIQYYNGEERAKGNILERFSAQQFPDLHSELNLSSLELGDSALYFCASSAQSSNEKLFFGSGTQLSVL.

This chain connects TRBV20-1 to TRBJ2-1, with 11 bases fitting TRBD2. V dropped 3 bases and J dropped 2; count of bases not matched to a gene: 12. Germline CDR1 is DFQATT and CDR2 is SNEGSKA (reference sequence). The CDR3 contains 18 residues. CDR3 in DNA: TGCAGTGCTAGTGGACCCGGGACTAGCGGAAATCCCTACAATGAGCAGTTCTTC. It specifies CSASGPGTSGNPYNEQFF.

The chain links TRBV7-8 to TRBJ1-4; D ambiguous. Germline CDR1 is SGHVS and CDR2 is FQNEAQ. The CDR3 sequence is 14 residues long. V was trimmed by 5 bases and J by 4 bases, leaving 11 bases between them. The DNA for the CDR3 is TGTGCCAGCAGCCCCCGGGATAGTAATGAAAAACTGTTTTTT. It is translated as CASSPRDSNEKLFF.

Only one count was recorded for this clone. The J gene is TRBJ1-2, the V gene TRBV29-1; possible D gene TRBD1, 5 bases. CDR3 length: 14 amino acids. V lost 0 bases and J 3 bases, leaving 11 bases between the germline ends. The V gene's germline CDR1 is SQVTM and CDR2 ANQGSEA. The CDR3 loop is CSVEDRGSYYGYTF. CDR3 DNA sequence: TGCAGCGTTGAAGATCGGGGGTCATACTATGGCTACACCTTC.

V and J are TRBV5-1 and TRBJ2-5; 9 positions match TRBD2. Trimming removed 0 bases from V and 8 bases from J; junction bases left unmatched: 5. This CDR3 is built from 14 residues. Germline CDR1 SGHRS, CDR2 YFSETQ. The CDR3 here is CASSLGLADRTQYF. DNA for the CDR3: TGCGCCAGCAGCTTGGGACTAGCGGACCGCACCCAGTACTTC. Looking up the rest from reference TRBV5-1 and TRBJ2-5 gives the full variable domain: KAGVTQTPRYLIKTRGQQVTLSCSPISGHRSVSWYQQTPGQGLQFLFEYFSETQRNKGNFPGRFSGRQFSNSRSEMNVSTLELGDSALYLCASSLGLADRTQYFGPGTRLLVL.

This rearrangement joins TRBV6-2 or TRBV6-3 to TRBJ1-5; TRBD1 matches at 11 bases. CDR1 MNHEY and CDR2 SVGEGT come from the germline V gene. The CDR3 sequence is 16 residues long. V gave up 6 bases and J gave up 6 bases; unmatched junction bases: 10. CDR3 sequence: CASSPSRTGGTQPQHF. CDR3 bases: TGTGCCAGCAGCCCGAGCCGGACAGGGGGCACTCAGCCCCAGCATTTT.

Here the CDR3 DNA reads TGTGCCAGCACCTCACAGGGTCCCTGGGAGACCCAGTACTTC. This codes for CASTSQGPWETQYF. V is TRBV25-1 and J is TRBJ2-5; D is possibly TRBD1 (6 bases). V shed 7 bases and J shed 5 bases, with 17 bases lying between them. Germline assignment: CDR1 MGHDK and CDR2 SYGVNS. The CDR3 sequence is 14 residues long. Together with reference TRBV25-1 and TRBJ2-5, the CDR3 gives the full variable domain: EADIYQTPRYLVIGTGKKITLECSQTMGHDKMYWYQQDPGMELHLIHYSYGVNSTEKGDLSSESTVSRIRTEHFPLTLESARPSHTSQYLCASTSQGPWETQYFGPGTRLLVL.

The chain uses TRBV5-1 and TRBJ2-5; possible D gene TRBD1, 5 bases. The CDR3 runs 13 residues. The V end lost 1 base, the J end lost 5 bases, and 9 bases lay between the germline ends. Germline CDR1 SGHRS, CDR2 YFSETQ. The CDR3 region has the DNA TGCGCCAGCAGCTTGTGGGGCGGTGAGACCCAGTACTTC. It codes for CASSLWGGETQYF.

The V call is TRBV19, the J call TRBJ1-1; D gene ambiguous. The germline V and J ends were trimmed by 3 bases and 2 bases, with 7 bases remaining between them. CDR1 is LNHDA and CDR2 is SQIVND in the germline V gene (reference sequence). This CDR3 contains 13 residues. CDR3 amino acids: CASSMTSNTEAFF. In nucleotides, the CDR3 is TGTGCCAGTAGTATGACAAGTAACACTGAAGCTTTCTTT.

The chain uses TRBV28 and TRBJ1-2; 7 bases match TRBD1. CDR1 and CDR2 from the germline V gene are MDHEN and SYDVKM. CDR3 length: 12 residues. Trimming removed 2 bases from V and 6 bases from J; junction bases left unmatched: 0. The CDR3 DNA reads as TGTGCCAGCAGTTTACAGGGGGATGGCTACACCTTC. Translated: CASSLQGDGYTF.

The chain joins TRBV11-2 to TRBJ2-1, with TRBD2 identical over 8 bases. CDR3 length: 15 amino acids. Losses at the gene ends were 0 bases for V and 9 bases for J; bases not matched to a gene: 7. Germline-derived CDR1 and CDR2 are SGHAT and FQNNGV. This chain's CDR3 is CASSLEYGGASEQFF. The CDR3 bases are TGTGCCAGCAGCTTAGAATACGGGGGGGCTTCTGAGCAGTTCTTC.

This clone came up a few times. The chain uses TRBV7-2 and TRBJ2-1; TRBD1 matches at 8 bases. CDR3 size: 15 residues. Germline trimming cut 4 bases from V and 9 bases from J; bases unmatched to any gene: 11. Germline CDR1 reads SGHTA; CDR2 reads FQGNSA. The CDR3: CASSSKGQVSGEQFF. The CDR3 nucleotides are TGTGCCAGCAGCTCAAAGGGACAGGTCTCTGGTGAGCAGTTCTTC. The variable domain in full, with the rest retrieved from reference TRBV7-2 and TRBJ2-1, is GAGVSQSPSNKVTEKGKDVELRCDPISGHTALYWYRQSLGQGLEFLIYFQGNSAPDKSGLPSDRFSAERTGGSVSTLTIQRTQQEDSAVYLCASSSKGQVSGEQFFGPGTRLTVL.

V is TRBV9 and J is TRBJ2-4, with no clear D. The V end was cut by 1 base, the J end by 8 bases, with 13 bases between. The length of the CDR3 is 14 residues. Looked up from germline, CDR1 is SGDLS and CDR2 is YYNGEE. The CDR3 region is CASSVSADRDIQYF. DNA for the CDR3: TGTGCCAGCAGCGTAAGTGCGGATCGGGACATTCAGTACTTC.

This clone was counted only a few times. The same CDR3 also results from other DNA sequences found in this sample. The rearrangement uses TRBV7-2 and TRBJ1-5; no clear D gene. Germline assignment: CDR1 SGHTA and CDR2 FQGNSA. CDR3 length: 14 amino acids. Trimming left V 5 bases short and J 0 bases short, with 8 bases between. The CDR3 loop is CASSLGHSNQPQHF. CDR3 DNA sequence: TGTGCCAGCAGCCTTGGGCATAGCAATCAGCCCCAGCATTTT.

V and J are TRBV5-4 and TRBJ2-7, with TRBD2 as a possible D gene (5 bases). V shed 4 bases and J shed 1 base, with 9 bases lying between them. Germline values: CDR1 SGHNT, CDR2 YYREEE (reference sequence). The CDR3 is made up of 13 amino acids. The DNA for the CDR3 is TGTGCCAGCAGCGCCGGGGTTTCCTACGAGCAGTACTTC. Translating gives CASSAGVSYEQYF.

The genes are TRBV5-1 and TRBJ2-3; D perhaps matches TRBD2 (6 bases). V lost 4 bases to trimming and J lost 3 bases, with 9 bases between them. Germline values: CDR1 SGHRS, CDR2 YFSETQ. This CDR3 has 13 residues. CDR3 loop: CASSGGKTDTQYF. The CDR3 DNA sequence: TGCGCCAGCAGCGGGGGGAAGACAGATACGCAGTATTTT.

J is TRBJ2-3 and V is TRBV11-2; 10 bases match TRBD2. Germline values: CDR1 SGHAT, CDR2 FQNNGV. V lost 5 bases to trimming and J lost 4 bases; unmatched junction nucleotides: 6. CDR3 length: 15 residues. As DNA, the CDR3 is TGTGCCAGCAGCAAGACTAGCGGGTTGTCAGATACGCAGTATTTT. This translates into CASSKTSGLSDTQYF.

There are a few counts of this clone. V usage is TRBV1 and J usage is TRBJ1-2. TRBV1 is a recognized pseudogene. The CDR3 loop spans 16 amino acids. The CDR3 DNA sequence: TGCACCAGCAGCCAAGAAGGGAGACCCCCAGTTTTTGGCTACACCTTC. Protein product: CTSSQEGRPPVFGYTF.

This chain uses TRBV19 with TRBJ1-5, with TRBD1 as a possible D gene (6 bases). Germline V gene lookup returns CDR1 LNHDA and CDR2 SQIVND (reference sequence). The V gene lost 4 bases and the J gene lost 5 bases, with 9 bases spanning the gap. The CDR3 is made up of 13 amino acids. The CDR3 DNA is TGTGCCAGTAGTACCTCAGGGGATCAGCCCCAGCATTTT. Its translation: CASSTSGDQPQHF.

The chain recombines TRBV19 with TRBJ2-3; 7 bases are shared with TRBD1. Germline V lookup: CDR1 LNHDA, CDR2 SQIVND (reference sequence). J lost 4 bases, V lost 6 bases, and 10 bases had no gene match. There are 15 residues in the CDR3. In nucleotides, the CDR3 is TGTGCCAGTAGCAATACAGGGGCCAGAGCAGATACGCAGTATTTT. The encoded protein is CASSNTGARADTQYF.

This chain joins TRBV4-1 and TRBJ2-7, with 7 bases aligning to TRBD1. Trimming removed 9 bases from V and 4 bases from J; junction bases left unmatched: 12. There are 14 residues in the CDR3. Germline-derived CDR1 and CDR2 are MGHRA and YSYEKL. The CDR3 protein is CASDGTEGGYEQYV. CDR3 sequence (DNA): TGCGCCAGTGACGGGACAGAAGGCGGTTACGAGCAGTACGTC.

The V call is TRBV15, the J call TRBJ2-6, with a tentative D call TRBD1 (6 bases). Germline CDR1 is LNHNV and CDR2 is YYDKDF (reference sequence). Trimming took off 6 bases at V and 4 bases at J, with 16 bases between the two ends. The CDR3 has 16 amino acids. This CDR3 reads CATSGGMRLGANVLTF. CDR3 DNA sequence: TGTGCCACCAGTGGGGGCATGCGTTTGGGGGCCAACGTCCTGACTTTC.

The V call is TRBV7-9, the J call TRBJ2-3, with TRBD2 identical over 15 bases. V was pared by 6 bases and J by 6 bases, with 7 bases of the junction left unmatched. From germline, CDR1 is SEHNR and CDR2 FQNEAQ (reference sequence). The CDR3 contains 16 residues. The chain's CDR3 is CASRTTGLAGGDTQYF. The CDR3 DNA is TGTGCCAGCAGAACCACCGGACTAGCGGGGGGGGATACGCAGTATTTT. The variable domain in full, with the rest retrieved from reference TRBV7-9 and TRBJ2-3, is DTGVSQNPRHKITKRGQNVTFRCDPISEHNRLYWYRQTLGQGPEFLTYFQNEAQLEKSRLLSDRFSAERPKGSFSTLEIQRTEQGDSAMYLCASRTTGLAGGDTQYFGPGTRLTVL.

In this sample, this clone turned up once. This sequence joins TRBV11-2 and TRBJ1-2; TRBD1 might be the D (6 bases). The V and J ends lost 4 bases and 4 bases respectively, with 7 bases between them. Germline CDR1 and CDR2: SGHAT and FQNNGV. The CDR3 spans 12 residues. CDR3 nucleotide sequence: TGTGCCAGCAGCTCGGACAGCTATGGCTACACCTTC. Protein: CASSSDSYGYTF.

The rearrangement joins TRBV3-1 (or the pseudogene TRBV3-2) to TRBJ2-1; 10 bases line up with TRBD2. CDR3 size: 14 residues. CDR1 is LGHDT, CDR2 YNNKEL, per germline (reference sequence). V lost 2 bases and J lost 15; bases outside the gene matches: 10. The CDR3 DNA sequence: TGTGCCAGCAGCCAATTAGCGGGGGGCGGGGTTCTGTTCTTC. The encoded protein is CASSQLAGGGVLFF.

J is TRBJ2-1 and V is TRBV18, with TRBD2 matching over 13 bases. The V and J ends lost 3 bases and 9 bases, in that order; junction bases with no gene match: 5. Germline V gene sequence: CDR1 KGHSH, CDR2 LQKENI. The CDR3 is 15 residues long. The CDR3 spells CASSPGLAGIGEQFF. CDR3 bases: TGTGCCAGCTCACCGGGACTAGCGGGAATTGGTGAGCAGTTCTTC.